The 6 T cell receptor beta chains below come from one sample, sequenced in a study of blood T cell repertoires in COVID-19 (dated by TCRdb to 2020 to 2021). Libraries were constructed by the immunoSEQ multiplex PCR assay. The immuneACCESS repertoire file appears here via TCRdb, limited to in-frame rearrangements. These files lack a portion of the clones; in checked studies, under half of the deficit traces to unresolved V genes, and the cause of the others is not known. Across this sample there are 310,000 or so clones, with around 89% seen only once. The leading ten clones occupy approximately 6.5% of the sample. The sequenced sample was peripheral blood. These receptors all come from a man in his late teens or twenties who had recovered from COVID-19.

The chain is built from TRBV2 and TRBJ2-3; TRBD2 aligns across 8 bases. The V segment lost 6 bases and the J segment 8 bases; nucleotides outside the gene matches: 4. Germline V gives CDR1 SNHLY, CDR2 FYNNEI. The length of the CDR3 is 12 residues. The chain's CDR3 is CASRGLGGTQYF. DNA of the CDR3: TGTGCCAGCAGGGGACTAGGGGGTACGCAGTATTTT.

The rearrangement joins TRBV5-1 to TRBJ1-4; tentative D call: TRBD1 (5 bases). Between the trimmed V and J ends, which lost 4 bases and 0 bases, there was a span of 7 bases. There are 14 residues in the CDR3. From germline, CDR1 is SGHRS and CDR2 YFSETQ. CDR3 sequence reads: CASSRQTTNEKLFF. DNA for the CDR3: TGCGCCAGCAGCCGACAGACAACTAATGAAAAACTGTTTTTT.

The chain has TRBV5-4 and TRBJ2-7; 8 bases agree with TRBD1. This CDR3 has 14 amino acids. The germline V gene has CDR1 SGHNT and CDR2 YYREEE (reference sequence). V lost 2 bases to trimming and J lost 1 base; unmatched junction nucleotides: 2. The CDR3 region has the DNA TGTGCCAGCAGCTTCGGGACAGGATCCTACGAGCAGTACTTC. Its protein is CASSFGTGSYEQYF.

This sequence joins TRBV6-2 or TRBV6-3 and TRBJ1-6, with D possibly being TRBD1 (6 bases). This CDR3 is built from 15 residues. CDR1 and CDR2 from the germline V gene are MNHEY and SVGEGT. The V gene lost 4 bases and the J gene lost 7 bases, with 14 bases spanning the gap. CDR3 coding DNA: TGTGCCAGCAGTTCAGGGGAAAGGAGCAATTCACCCCTCCACTTT. This codes for CASSSGERSNSPLHF.

The gene calls are TRBV11-2 and TRBJ2-1, with TRBD1 identical over 7 bases. The V and J ends lost 5 bases and 12 bases, in that order; junction bases with no gene match: 7. The CDR3 is 12 amino acids. Germline CDR1 is SGHAT and CDR2 is FQNNGV. The CDR3 DNA reads TGTGCCAGCAGCCAAAGACCAGGGGGGCAGTTCTTC. This translates into CASSQRPGGQFF.

J is TRBJ2-7 and V is TRBV19, with 7 bases lining up with TRBD2. V shed 8 bases and J 0 bases; nucleotides not matched to a gene: 13. Germline loops: CDR1 LNHDA, CDR2 SQIVND (reference sequence). The CDR3 extends over 16 amino acids. The CDR3 sequence is CASSKGGDTISYEQYF. The CDR3 DNA is TGTGCCAGTTCAAAGGGAGGGGATACAATCTCCTACGAGCAGTACTTC.